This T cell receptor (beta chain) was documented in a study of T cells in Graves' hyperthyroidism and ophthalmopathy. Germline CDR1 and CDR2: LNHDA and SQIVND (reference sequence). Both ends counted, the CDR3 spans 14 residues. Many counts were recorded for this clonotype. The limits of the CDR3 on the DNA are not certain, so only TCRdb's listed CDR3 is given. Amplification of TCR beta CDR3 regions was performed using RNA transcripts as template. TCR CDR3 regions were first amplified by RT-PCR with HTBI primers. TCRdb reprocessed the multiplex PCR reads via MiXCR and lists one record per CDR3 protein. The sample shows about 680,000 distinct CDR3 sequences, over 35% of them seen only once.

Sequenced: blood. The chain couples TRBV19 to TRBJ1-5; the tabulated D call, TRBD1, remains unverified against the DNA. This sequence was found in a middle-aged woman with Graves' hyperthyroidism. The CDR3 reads CASSTSATRQPQHF.